The 13 T cell receptor beta chains below come from one sample, sequenced in a study of blood T cell repertoires in COVID-19. Clones were sequenced by immunoSEQ multiplex PCR, and TCRdb holds only the in-frame ones, with some missing. The data contain about 69,000 clones, 60% to 80% of them singletons. The specimen sequenced was peripheral blood. The origin of the receptors is a man in his fifties or sixties with acute or convalescent COVID-19.

For this clone: This sample also contains other DNA sequences that code for the same CDR3. J is TRBJ1-2 and V is TRBV3-1 (or the pseudogene TRBV3-2); D gene uncertain. The germline V and J ends were trimmed by 2 bases and 5 bases, with 6 bases remaining between them. CDR1 and CDR2 from the germline V gene are LGHDT and YNNKEL (reference sequence). CDR3 length equals 12 residues. The CDR3 DNA reads TGTGCCAGCAGCCAACCAGATTATGGCTACACCTTC. Its translation: CASSQPDYGYTF.

V usage is TRBV7-3 and J usage is TRBJ1-6; D might be TRBD1 (6 bases). The ends were cut back, 5 bases at V and 7 bases at J, with 12 bases in the middle. Germline CDR1 and CDR2: SGHTA and FQGTGA. CDR3 length: 14 residues. The CDR3 coding sequence is TGTGCCAGCAGCGCACAGGGATTAAATTCACCCCTCCACTTT. Residues: CASSAQGLNSPLHF. The variable domain in full, completed from reference TRBV7-3 and TRBJ1-6, reads GAGVSQTPSNKVTEKGKYVELRCDPISGHTALYWYRQSLGQGPEFLIYFQGTGAADDSGLPNDRFFAVRPEGSVSTLKIQRTERGDSAVYLCASSAQGLNSPLHFGNGTRLTVT.

The genes are TRBV7-9 and TRBJ1-2; 10 nucleotides align to TRBD1. CDR1 and CDR2 from the germline V gene are SEHNR and FQNEAQ (reference sequence). With V trimmed by 4 bases and J by 9 bases, 11 bases remained unmatched. The CDR3 is made up of 15 amino acids. CDR3 coding DNA: TGTGCCAGCAGCTCCACCGGGACAGGGGCGTGGAGCTACACCTTC. It is translated as CASSSTGTGAWSYTF.

As DNA, the CDR3 is TGTGCCACCAGTCAGGGGAGTTCAGAGACCCAGTACTTC. It encodes CATSQGSSETQYF. The rearrangement links TRBV24-1 to TRBJ2-5, with a possible D match to TRBD1 (6 bases). Trimming removed 6 bases at V and 4 bases at J, with 11 bases between. This CDR3 comprises 13 residues. Germline CDR1 reads KGHDR; CDR2 reads SFDVKD.

In its sample, this clone was seen a few times. The chain joins TRBV6-6 to TRBJ1-2; 11 positions match TRBD1. CDR1 and CDR2 from the germline V gene are MNHNY and SVGAGI (reference sequence). The trim removed 5 bases at V and 1 base at J, leaving 3 bases unmatched. The CDR3 spans 15 residues. CDR3 coding DNA: TGTGCCAGCAGTAAGGGACAGGGGGATAACTATGGCTACACCTTC. This codes for CASSKGQGDNYGYTF.

This clone was observed once. V and J are TRBV19 and TRBJ2-1, with TRBD2 identical over 7 bases. CDR3 size: 16 residues. Germline V gene lookup returns CDR1 LNHDA and CDR2 SQIVND (reference sequence). Trimming removed 3 bases from V and 5 bases from J; junction bases left unmatched: 10. The CDR3 sequence is CASSIHGEGLHNEQFF. As DNA, the CDR3 is TGTGCCAGTAGTATTCATGGAGAGGGACTACACAATGAGCAGTTCTTC.

This rearrangement joins TRBV20-1 to TRBJ1-1, with a weak D call TRBD1 (6 bases). The CDR3 has 11 residues. Trimming shortened V by 6 bases and J by 7 bases, and 12 bases separated the two germline ends. Per the germline V gene, CDR1 is DFQATT and CDR2 is SNEGSKA (reference sequence). DNA of the CDR3: TGCAGTGCCTCGGGACAATTTGAAGCTTTCTTT. Translating it yields CSASGQFEAFF.

CDR3 residues: CASRPTGVANYGYTF. The CDR3 DNA is TGCGCCAGCCGCCCAACAGGGGTAGCTAACTATGGCTACACCTTC. The chain recombines TRBV10-2 with TRBJ1-2; TRBD1 agrees at 7 bases. J gave up 0 bases and V 8 bases, and 9 bases lay outside the gene matches. The CDR3 is 15 amino acids. Germline V gene data show CDR1 as WSHSY and CDR2 as SAAADI.

The chain combines TRBV7-2 with TRBJ2-5, with 11 nucleotides matching TRBD2. CDR1 is SGHTA and CDR2 is FQGNSA in the germline V gene. CDR3 length: 16 amino acids. V was clipped by 5 bases and J by 4 bases; unmatched bases: 9. In DNA form, the CDR3 reads TGTGCCAGCAGCCCGACGACTAGCGGGATAGGAGAGACCCAGTACTTC. Encoded protein: CASSPTTSGIGETQYF.

This clone was observed a few times. The V call is TRBV6-5, the J call TRBJ2-7, with 9 bases identical to TRBD2. The V gene's germline CDR1 is MNHEY and CDR2 SVGAGI. The ends lost 0 bases at V and 3 bases at J; junction bases unmatched: 6. The CDR3 is made up of 16 amino acids. This CDR3 is CASSYSPGLAHYEQYF. CDR3 in DNA: TGTGCCAGCAGTTACTCGCCGGGACTAGCCCACTACGAGCAGTACTTC.

The J gene is TRBJ2-3, the V gene TRBV5-4, with D maybe TRBD2 (5 bases). The CDR3 totals 14 residues. In germline, CDR1 is SGHNT, CDR2 YYREEE (reference sequence). V was shortened by 4 bases and J by 5 bases, with 14 bases between the two germline ends. This CDR3 is CASSESGGGDTQYF. DNA of the CDR3: TGTGCCAGCAGCGAATCCGGTGGAGGAGATACGCAGTATTTT.

The chain uses TRBV11-2 and TRBJ2-3, with TRBD2 as a possible D gene (5 bases). Germline V gene sequence: CDR1 SGHAT, CDR2 FQNNGV. The CDR3 is made up of 16 amino acids. V was clipped by 5 bases and J by 4 bases, with 19 bases between them. The CDR3 region has the DNA TGTGCCAGCAGCCTTTTAGAGGGTACCTGGGCAGATACGCAGTATTTT. This sequence encodes CASSLLEGTWADTQYF.

A remark on this clone: A much larger clonotype is one base distant, so this may be a read error. The J gene is TRBJ1-1, the V gene TRBV14, with D possibly matching TRBD1 (6 bases). CDR1 and CDR2 (germline): SGHDN, FVKESK. Trimming took off 4 bases at V and 1 base at J, with 7 bases between the two ends. The CDR3 consists of 13 residues. The CDR3 nucleotides are TGTGCCAGCAGCCTACAGGGGAACACTGAAGCTTTCTTT. Translating gives CASSLQGNTEAFF.